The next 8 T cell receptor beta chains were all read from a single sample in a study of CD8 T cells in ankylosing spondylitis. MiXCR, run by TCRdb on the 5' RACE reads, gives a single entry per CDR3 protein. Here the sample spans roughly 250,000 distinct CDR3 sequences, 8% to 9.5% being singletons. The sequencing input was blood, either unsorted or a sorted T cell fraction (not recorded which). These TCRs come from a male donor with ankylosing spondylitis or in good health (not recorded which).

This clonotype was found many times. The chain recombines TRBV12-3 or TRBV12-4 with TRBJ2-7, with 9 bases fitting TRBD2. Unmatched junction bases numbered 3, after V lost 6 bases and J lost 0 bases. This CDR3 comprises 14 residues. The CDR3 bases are TGTGCCAGCAGACCTAGCGGGACCTCCTACGAGCAGTACTTC. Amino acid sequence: CASRPSGTSYEQYF.

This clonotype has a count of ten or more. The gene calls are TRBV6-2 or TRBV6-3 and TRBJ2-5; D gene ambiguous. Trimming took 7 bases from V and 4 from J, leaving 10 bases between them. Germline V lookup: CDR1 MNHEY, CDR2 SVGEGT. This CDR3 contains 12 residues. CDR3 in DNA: TGTGCCAGCACCTATAGTGGAGAGACCCAGTACTTC. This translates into CASTYSGETQYF.

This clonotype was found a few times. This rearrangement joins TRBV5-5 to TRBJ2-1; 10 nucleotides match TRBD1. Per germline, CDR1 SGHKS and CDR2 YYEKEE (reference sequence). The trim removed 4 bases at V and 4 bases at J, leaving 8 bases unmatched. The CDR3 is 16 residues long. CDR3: CASSPRDRGKYNEQFF. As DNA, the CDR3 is TGTGCCAGCAGCCCGAGGGACAGGGGAAAGTACAATGAGCAGTTCTTC.

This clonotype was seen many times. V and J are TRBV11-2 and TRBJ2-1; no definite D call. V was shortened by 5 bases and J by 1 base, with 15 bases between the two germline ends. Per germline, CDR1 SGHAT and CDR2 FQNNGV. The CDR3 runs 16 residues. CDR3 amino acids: CASSPLIGTSYNEQFF. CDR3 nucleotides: TGTGCCAGCAGCCCCCTTATAGGAACTTCCTACAATGAGCAGTTCTTC.

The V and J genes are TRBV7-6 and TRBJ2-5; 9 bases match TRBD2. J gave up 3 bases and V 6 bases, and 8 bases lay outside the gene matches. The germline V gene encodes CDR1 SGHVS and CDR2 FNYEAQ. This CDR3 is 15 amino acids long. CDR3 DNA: TGTGCCAGCAGTTCCACCCGACTAGCGGAAGAGACCCAGTACTTC. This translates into CASSSTRLAEETQYF.

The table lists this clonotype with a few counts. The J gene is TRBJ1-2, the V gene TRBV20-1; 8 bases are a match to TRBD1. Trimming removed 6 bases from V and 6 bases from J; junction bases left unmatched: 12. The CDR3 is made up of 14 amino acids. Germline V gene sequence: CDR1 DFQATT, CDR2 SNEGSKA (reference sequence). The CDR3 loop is CSAPDDRGVNGYTF. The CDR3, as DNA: TGCAGTGCCCCCGACGACAGGGGCGTAAATGGCTACACCTTC.

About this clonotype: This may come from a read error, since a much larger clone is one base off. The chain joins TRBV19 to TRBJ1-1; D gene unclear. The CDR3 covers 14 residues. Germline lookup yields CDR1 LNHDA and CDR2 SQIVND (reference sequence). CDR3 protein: CASDQGYMNPEAFF. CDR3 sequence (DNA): TGTGCCAGTGACCAAGGGTACATGAACCCTGAAGCTTTCTTT.

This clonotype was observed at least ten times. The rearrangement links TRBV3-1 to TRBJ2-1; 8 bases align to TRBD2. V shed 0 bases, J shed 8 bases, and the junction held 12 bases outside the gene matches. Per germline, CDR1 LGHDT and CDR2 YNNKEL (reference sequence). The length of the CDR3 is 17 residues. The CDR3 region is CASSQDRSLAGIYEQFF. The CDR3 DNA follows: TGTGCCAGCAGCCAAGATAGGTCTCTAGCGGGTATCTATGAGCAGTTCTTC.